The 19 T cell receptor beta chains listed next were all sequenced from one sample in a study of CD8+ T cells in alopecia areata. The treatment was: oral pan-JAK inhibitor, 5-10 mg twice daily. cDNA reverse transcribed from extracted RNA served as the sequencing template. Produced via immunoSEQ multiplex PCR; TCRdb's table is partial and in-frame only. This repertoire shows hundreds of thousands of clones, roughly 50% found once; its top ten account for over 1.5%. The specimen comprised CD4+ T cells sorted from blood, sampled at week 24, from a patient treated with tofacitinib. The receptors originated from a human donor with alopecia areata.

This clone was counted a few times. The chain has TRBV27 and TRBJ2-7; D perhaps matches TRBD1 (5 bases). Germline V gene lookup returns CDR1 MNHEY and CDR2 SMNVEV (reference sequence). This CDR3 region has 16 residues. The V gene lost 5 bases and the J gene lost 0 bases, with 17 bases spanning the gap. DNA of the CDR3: TGTGCCAGCAGTCAAACTCTGACAGCTCACTCCTACGAGCAGTACTTC. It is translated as CASSQTLTAHSYEQYF.

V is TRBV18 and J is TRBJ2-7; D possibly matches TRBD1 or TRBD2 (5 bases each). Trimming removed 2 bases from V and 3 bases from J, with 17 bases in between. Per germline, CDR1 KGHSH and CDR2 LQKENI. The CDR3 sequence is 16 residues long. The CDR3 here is CASSPFTVWGSYEQYF. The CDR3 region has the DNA TGTGCCAGCTCACCATTTACGGTATGGGGGAGCTACGAGCAGTACTTC.

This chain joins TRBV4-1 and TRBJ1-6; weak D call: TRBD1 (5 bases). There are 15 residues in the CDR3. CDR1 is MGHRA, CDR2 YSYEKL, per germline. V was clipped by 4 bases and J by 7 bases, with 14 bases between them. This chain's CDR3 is CASSLRDQRNSPLHF. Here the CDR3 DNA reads TGCGCCAGCAGCCTCCGGGACCAGAGAAATTCACCCCTCCACTTT.

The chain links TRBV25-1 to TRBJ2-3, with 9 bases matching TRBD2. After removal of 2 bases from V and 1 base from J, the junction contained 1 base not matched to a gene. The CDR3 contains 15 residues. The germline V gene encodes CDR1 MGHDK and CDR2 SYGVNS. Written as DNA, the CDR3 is TGTGCCAGCAGTGAAGTAGCGGGGGGCACAGATACGCAGTATTTT. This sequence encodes CASSEVAGGTDTQYF.

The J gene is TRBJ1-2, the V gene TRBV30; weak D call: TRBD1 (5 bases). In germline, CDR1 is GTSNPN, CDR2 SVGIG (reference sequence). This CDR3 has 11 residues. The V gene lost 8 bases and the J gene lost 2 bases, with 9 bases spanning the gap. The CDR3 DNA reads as TGTGCCGCCCGGGACAACTATGGCTACACCTTC. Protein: CAARDNYGYTF. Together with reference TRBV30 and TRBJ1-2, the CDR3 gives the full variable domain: SQTIHQWPATLVQPVGSPLSLECTVEGTSNPNLYWYRQAAGRGLQLLFYSVGIGQISSEVPQNLSASRPQDRQFILSSKKLLLSDSGFYLCAARDNYGYTFGSGTRLTVV.

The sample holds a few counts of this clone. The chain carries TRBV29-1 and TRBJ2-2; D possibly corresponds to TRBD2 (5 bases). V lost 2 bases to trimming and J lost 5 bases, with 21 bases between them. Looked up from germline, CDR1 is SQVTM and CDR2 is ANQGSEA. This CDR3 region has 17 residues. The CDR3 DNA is TGCAGCGTTGAAAGGAGTACCATCGGGGATGAGACCGGGGAGCTGTTTTTT. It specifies CSVERSTIGDETGELFF.

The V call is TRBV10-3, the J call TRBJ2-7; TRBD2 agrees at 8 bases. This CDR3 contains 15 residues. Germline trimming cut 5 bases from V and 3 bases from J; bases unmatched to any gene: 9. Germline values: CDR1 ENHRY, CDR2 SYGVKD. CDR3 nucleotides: TGTGCCATCAGTCGGGAGGGTTCGGCGAACTACGAGCAGTACTTC. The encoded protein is CAISREGSANYEQYF.

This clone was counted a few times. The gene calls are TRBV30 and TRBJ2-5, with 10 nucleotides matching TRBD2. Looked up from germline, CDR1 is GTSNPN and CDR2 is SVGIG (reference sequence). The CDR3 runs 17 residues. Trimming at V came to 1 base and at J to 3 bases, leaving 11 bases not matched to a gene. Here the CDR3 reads CAWSGSSGGASEETQYF. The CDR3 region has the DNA TGTGCCTGGAGTGGCTCAAGCGGGGGGGCGAGTGAAGAGACCCAGTACTTC. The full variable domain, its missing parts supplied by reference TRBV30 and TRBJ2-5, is SQTIHQWPATLVQPVGSPLSLECTVEGTSNPNLYWYRQAAGRGLQLLFYSVGIGQISSEVPQNLSASRPQDRQFILSSKKLLLSDSGFYLCAWSGSSGGASEETQYFGPGTRLLVL.

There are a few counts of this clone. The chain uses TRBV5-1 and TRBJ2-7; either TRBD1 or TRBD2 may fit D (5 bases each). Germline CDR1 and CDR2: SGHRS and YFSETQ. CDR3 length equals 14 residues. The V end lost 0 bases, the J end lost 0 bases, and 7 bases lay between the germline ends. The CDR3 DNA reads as TGCGCCAGCAGCTTGGCCGGGACCTCCTACGAGCAGTACTTC. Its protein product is CASSLAGTSYEQYF.

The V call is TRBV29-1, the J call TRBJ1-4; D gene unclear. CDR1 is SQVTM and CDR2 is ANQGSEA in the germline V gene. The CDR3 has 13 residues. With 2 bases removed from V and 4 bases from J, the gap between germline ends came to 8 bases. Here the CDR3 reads CSVESSFNEKLFF. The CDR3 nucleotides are TGCAGCGTTGAATCTTCCTTTAATGAAAAACTGTTTTTT.

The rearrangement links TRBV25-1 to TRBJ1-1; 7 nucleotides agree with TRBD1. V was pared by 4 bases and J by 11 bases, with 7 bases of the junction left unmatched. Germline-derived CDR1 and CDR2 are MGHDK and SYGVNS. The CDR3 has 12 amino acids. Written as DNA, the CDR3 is TGTGCCAGCAGTGGATCAACAGGGGACGCTTTCTTT. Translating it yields CASSGSTGDAFF.

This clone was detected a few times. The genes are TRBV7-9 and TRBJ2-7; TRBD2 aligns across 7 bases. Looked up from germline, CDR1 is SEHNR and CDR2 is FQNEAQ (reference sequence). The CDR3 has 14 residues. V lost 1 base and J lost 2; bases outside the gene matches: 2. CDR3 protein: CASSLGRGAYEQYF. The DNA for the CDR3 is TGTGCCAGCAGCTTAGGCCGGGGGGCCTACGAGCAGTACTTC.

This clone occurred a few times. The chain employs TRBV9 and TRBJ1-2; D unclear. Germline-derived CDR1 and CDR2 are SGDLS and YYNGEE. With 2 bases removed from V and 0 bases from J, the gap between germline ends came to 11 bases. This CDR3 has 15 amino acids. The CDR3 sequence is CASSVGLATNYGYTF. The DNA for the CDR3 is TGTGCCAGCAGCGTCGGATTGGCCACTAACTATGGCTACACCTTC.

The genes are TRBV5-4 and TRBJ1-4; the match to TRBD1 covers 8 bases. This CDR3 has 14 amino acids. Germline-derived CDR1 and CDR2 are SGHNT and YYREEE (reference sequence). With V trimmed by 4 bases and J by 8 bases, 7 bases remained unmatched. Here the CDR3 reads CASSPQGAEEKLFF. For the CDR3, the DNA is TGTGCCAGCAGCCCCCAGGGGGCAGAAGAAAAACTGTTTTTT.

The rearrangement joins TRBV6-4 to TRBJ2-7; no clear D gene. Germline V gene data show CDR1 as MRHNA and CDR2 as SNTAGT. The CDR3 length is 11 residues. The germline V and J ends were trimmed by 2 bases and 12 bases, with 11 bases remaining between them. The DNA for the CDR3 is TGTGCCAGCAGTGACGCTTTGGGCCCGTACTTC. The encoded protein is CASSDALGPYF.

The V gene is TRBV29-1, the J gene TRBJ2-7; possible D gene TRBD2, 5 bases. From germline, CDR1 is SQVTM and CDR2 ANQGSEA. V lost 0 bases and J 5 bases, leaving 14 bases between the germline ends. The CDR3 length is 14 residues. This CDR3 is CSVEDRGQADEQYF. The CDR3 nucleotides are TGCAGCGTTGAAGATCGCGGGCAGGCGGACGAGCAGTACTTC.

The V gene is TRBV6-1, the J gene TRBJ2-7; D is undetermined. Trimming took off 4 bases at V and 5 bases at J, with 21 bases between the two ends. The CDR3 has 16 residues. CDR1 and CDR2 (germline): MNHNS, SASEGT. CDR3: CASSAEPGHKGNEQYF. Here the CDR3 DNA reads TGTGCCAGCAGTGCCGAGCCCGGGCACAAAGGTAACGAGCAGTACTTC.

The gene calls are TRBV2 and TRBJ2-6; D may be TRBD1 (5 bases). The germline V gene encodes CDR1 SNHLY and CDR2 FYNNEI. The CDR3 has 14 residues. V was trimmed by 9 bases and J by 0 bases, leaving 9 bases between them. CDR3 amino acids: CARKTDSGANVLTF. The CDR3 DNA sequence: TGTGCCAGAAAGACAGACTCTGGGGCCAACGTCCTGACTTTC.

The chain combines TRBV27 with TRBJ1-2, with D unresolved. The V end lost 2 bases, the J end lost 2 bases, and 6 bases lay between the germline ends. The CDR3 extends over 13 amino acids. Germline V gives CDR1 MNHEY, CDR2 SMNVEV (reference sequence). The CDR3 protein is CASSLGSNYGYTF. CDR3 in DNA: TGTGCCAGCAGTTTAGGCAGCAACTATGGCTACACCTTC.